This TCR beta chain emerged from a study of beta chain features in type 1 diabetes. Regarding the study as a whole: The naive, central memory and Treg TCRB repertoires of patients appeared to be more similar to one another than those of healthy donors.

CD45RO/CCR7/CD25/CD127/CD95/CD27 sorting isolated CD4+ naive, central memory, regulatory and stem cell-like memory cells. Expressed TCRB transcripts got sequenced, as all isolated RNA was reverse transcribed. Measured with immunoSEQ multiplex PCR; TCRdb has only the in-frame clones, and not every one. Of tens of thousands of clones listed, 30% to 40% are singletons. The sample holds a few counts of this clone. Its specificity is unknown. V lost 4 bases and J lost 0, with 11 bases in between. The CDR3 consists of 15 residues. Germline assignment: CDR1 SGHVS and CDR2 FQNEAQ. The chain has TRBV7-8 and TRBJ2-3, with a tentative D call TRBD1 (6 bases). Sequencing was carried out using stem cell memory CD4+ T cells from blood. This sequence was found in a woman younger than 35 in good health. CDR3 residues: CASSSRGPSTDTQYF. Written as DNA, the CDR3 is TGTGCCAGCAGCTCCAGGGGCCCTAGCACAGATACGCAGTATTTT.